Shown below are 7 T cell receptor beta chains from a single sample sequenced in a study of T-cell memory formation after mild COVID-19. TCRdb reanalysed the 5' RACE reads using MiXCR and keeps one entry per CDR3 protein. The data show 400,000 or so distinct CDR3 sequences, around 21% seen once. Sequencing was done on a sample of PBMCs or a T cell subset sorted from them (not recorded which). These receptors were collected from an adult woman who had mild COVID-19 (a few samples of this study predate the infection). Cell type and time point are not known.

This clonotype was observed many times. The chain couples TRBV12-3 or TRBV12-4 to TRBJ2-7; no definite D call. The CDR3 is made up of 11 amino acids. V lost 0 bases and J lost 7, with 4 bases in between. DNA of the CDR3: TGTGCCAGCAGTTTAGCGGTTGAGCAGTACTTC. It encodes CASSLAVEQYF.

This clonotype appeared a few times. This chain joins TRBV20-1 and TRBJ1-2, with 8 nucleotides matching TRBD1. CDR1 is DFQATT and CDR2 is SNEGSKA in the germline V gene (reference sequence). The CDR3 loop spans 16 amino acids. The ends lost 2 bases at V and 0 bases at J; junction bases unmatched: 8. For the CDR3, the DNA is TGCAGTGCTAGACCCCCTTGGACAGGGACTAACTATGGCTACACCTTC. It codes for CSARPPWTGTNYGYTF.

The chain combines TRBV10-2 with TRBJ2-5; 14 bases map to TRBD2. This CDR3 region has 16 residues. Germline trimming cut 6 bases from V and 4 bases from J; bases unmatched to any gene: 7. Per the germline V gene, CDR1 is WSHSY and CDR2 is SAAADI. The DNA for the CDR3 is TGCGCCAGCAGCCGAGGACTAGCGGGGGGCCGAGAGACCCAGTACTTC. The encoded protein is CASSRGLAGGRETQYF.

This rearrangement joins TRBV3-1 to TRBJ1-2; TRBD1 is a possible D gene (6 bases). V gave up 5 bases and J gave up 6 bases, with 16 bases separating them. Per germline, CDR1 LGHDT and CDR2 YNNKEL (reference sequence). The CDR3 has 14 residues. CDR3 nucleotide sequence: TGTGCCAGCAGCTCCCGGGGGGGCGGTGATGGCTACACCTTC. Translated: CASSSRGGGDGYTF.

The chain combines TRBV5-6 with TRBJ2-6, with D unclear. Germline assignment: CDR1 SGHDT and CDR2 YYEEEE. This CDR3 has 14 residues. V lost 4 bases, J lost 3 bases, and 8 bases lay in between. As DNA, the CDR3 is TGTGCCAGCAGCGTAGGGTATGGGGCCAACGTCCTGACTTTC. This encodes CASSVGYGANVLTF.

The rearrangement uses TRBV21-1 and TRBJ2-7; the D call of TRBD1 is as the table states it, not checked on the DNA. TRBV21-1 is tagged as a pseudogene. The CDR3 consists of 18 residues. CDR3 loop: CASSARTDRRPTSYEQYF. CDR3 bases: TGTGCCAGCAGCGCTCGCACCGACAGGCGCCCTACATCCTACGAGCAGTACTTC.

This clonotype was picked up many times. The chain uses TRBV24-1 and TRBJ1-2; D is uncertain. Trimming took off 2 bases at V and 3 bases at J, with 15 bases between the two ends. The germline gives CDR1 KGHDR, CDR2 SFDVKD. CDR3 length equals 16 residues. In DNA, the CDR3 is TGTGCCACCAGTGATTCAAAGGGTCTCCGCCACTATGGCTACACCTTC. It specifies CATSDSKGLRHYGYTF.